The 18 T cell receptor beta chains in this list originate from one sample, sequenced in a study of OX40 agonist ivuxolimab in advanced cancers. Using immunoSEQ multiplex PCR, the repertoire was profiled, and TCRdb retains in-frame clones only, with some absent. The sample yields roughly 70,000 clones, 70% to 90% seen once. This sample comprised CD4+ or CD8+ T cells sorted from blood, obtained in a trial of the OX40 agonist ivuxolimab. These receptors were collected from an adult with an advanced solid tumor such as melanoma, head and neck, liver or kidney cancer.

The rearrangement uses TRBV2 and TRBJ2-5, with 7 bases lining up with TRBD2. CDR3 length: 15 residues. Germline CDR1 SNHLY, CDR2 FYNNEI. J gave up 2 bases and V 6 bases, and 9 bases lay outside the gene matches. CDR3 in amino acids: CASRNWGGAQETQYF. The CDR3 region has the DNA TGTGCCAGCAGGAACTGGGGGGGAGCACAAGAGACCCAGTACTTC.

CDR3 loop: CASTGLFGYTF. CDR3 bases: TGTGCCAGCACGGGACTGTTTGGCTACACCTTC. The V gene is TRBV25-1, the J gene TRBJ1-2, with D possibly matching TRBD1 (5 bases). This CDR3 contains 11 residues. Germline CDR1 reads MGHDK; CDR2 reads SYGVNS. V was trimmed by 7 bases and J by 7 bases, leaving 10 bases between them.

This rearrangement joins TRBV5-1 to TRBJ2-3; D uncertain. This CDR3 comprises 11 residues. V was shortened by 0 bases and J by 6 bases, with 2 bases between the two germline ends. Looked up from germline, CDR1 is SGHRS and CDR2 is YFSETQ. For the CDR3, the DNA is TGCGCCAGCAGCTTGGGGGATACGCAGTATTTT. Translation: CASSLGDTQYF.

The chain links TRBV2 to TRBJ2-7; 8 bases align to TRBD1. The J segment lost 2 bases and the V segment lost 4 bases, leaving 7 bases of the junction unmatched. The CDR3 totals 15 residues. The V gene's germline CDR1 is SNHLY and CDR2 FYNNEI. For the CDR3, the DNA is TGTGCCAGCAGTGTACAGGGACAGGACCCCTACGAGCAGTACTTC. Amino acid sequence: CASSVQGQDPYEQYF.

This clone has a handful of counts. This chain connects TRBV11-2 to TRBJ1-1; perhaps TRBD1 as D (6 bases). This CDR3 region has 14 residues. The germline gives CDR1 SGHAT, CDR2 FQNNGV. The ends were cut back, 6 bases at V and 5 bases at J, with 16 bases in the middle. CDR3 in DNA: TGTGCCAGCAGATCTACAAGGGGGAGGACTGAAGCTTTCTTT. Its protein product is CASRSTRGRTEAFF.

The rearrangement joins TRBV5-8 to TRBJ1-1, with a tentative D call TRBD1 (5 bases). Germline loops: CDR1 SGHTS, CDR2 YDEGEE. Trimming shortened V by 1 base and J by 7 bases, and 14 bases separated the two germline ends. The CDR3 extends over 14 amino acids. Here the CDR3 reads CASSLMGRDGEAFF. CDR3 nucleotides: TGTGCCAGCAGCTTGATGGGCAGGGATGGTGAAGCTTTCTTT.

The rearrangement joins TRBV2 to TRBJ2-7; D may correspond to TRBD1 or TRBD2 (5 bases each). This CDR3 comprises 14 residues. CDR1 and CDR2 (germline): SNHLY, FYNNEI. Trimming removed 5 bases from V and 5 bases from J, with 16 bases in between. This CDR3 is CASSLTGADNEQYF. The CDR3 DNA follows: TGTGCCAGCAGTCTTACCGGGGCCGACAACGAGCAGTACTTC.

In its sample, this clone ranks as medium-sized. This chain uses TRBV4-1 with TRBJ1-6; D call uncertain. Trimming left V 8 bases short and J 9 bases short, with 5 bases between. This CDR3 is 10 amino acids long. Looked up from germline, CDR1 is MGHRA and CDR2 is YSYEKL. CDR3 amino acids: CASGLSPLHF. The DNA for the CDR3 is TGCGCCAGCGGACTTTCACCCCTCCACTTT.

The V gene is TRBV5-4, the J gene TRBJ1-4; no clear D. The CDR3 totals 15 residues. Germline CDR1 reads SGHNT; CDR2 reads YYREEE (reference sequence). The V and J ends lost 5 bases and 6 bases respectively, with 17 bases between them. Written as DNA, the CDR3 is TGTGCCAGCAGACCCCTAGGCGGCGGGTATGAAAAACTGTTTTTT. Its translation is CASRPLGGGYEKLFF.

The chain couples TRBV7-2 to TRBJ2-2, with 7 bases fitting TRBD1. Unmatched junction bases numbered 8, after V lost 3 bases and J lost 7 bases. Per the germline V gene, CDR1 is SGHTA and CDR2 is FQGNSA. The CDR3 contains 15 residues. The CDR3 nucleotides read TGTGCCAGCAGCTTTACAGGGGTGAAGGGCGGGGAGCTGTTTTTT. It yields the protein CASSFTGVKGGELFF.

The rearrangement links TRBV18 to TRBJ2-1, with D perhaps matching TRBD1 (7 bases). CDR3 length: 15 amino acids. The V end was cut by 6 bases, the J end by 10 bases, with 22 bases between. CDR1 KGHSH and CDR2 LQKENI come from the germline V gene. The CDR3 spells CASSPDRATRGEQFF. In DNA form, the CDR3 reads TGTGCCAGCTCTCCCGACAGGGCCACACGGGGGGAGCAGTTCTTC. The full variable domain, rest sourced from reference TRBV18 and TRBJ2-1, is NAGVMQNPRHLVRRRGQEARLRCSPMKGHSHVYWYRQLPEEGLKFMVYLQKENIIDESGMPKERFSAEFPKEGPSILRIQQVVRGDSAAYFCASSPDRATRGEQFFGPGTRLTVL.

J is TRBJ1-2 and V is TRBV19, with a possible D match to TRBD1 (5 bases). The V end was cut by 10 bases, the J end by 5 bases, with 17 bases between. The CDR3 spans 13 residues. The germline CDR1 and CDR2 sequences are LNHDA and SQIVND (reference sequence). Here the CDR3 DNA reads TGTGCCACTGTGGATACAGGTCCGTATGGCTACACCTTC. Translated, it gives CATVDTGPYGYTF.

The chain carries TRBV6-1 and TRBJ2-7; 7 bases agree with TRBD1. The CDR3 loop spans 18 amino acids. The junction had 13 bases not matched to a gene; V was cut back by 0 bases and J by 2 bases. Germline loops: CDR1 MNHNS, CDR2 SASEGT. CDR3 sequence (DNA): TGTGCCAGCAGTGAAGCGGGGACAGTCCCTCCATATACCTACGAGCAGTACTTC. As protein: CASSEAGTVPPYTYEQYF.

This chain connects TRBV18 to TRBJ2-3; D may be TRBD1 or TRBD2 (5 bases each). Germline V CDR1 and CDR2: KGHSH, LQKENI. Trimming took 2 bases from V and 1 from J, leaving 13 bases between them. The length of the CDR3 is 16 residues. The CDR3 sequence is CASSPVWGSGTDTQYF. The CDR3 nucleotides are TGTGCCAGCTCACCAGTATGGGGGTCGGGCACAGATACGCAGTATTTT.

V usage is TRBV4-2 and J usage is TRBJ2-1; a weak D match, TRBD1 (5 bases). Germline-derived CDR1 and CDR2 are LGHNA and YNFKEQ. V was shortened by 2 bases and J by 4 bases, with 12 bases between the two germline ends. This CDR3 has 15 residues. CDR3 loop: CASSQQWGPYNEQFF. The CDR3 nucleotides read TGTGCCAGCAGCCAACAGTGGGGCCCTTACAATGAGCAGTTCTTC.

The chain employs TRBV14 and TRBJ2-3, with TRBD1 as a possible D gene (5 bases). Germline CDR1 is SGHDN and CDR2 is FVKESK. The ends were cut back, 0 bases at V and 2 bases at J, with 12 bases in the middle. This CDR3 is built from 16 residues. The CDR3 is CASSQERGGDTDTQYF. CDR3 nucleotide sequence: TGTGCCAGCAGCCAAGAAAGGGGCGGCGACACAGATACGCAGTATTTT.

In DNA, the CDR3 is TGTGCCAGCAGCCAAAACACTGAAGCTTTCTTT. Protein sequence: CASSQNTEAFF. The chain couples TRBV5-6 to TRBJ1-1; D call uncertain. V was shortened by 4 bases and J by 2 bases, with 3 bases between the two germline ends. The V gene's germline CDR1 is SGHDT and CDR2 YYEEEE. This CDR3 has 11 residues. Together with reference TRBV5-6 and TRBJ1-1, the CDR3 gives the full variable domain: DAGVTQSPTHLIKTRGQQVTLRCSPKSGHDTVSWYQQALGQGPQFIFQYYEEEERQRGNFPDRFSGHQFPNYSSELNVNALLLGDSALYLCASSQNTEAFFGQGTRLTVV.

The chain couples TRBV5-6 to TRBJ2-3; D remains ambiguous. V lost 5 bases, J lost 2 bases, and 3 bases lay in between. This CDR3 has 11 amino acids. Looked up from germline, CDR1 is SGHDT and CDR2 is YYEEEE. The CDR3 sequence: CASRYTDTQYF. The CDR3 nucleotides are TGTGCCAGCAGGTACACAGATACGCAGTATTTT.